These 10 T cell receptor beta chains share one sample of origin, sequenced in a study of blood T cell repertoires in COVID-19. Method: immunoSEQ multiplex PCR; TCRdb's copy keeps in-frame clones and lacks some. The repertoire holds 150,000 to 250,000 clones, with around 75% as singletons. The sequencing input was peripheral blood. Receptor source: a woman between 35 and 50 years old with COVID-19, enrolled during active disease.

The CDR3 sequence: CASSYRGARTDTQYF. CDR3 nucleotide sequence: TGTGCCAGCAGTTATCGGGGGGCTCGGACAGATACGCAGTATTTT. This chain connects TRBV6-5 to TRBJ2-3; possibly TRBD2 for D (7 bases). Germline-derived CDR1 and CDR2 are MNHEY and SVGAGI. Trimming left V 3 bases short and J 3 bases short, with 13 bases between. CDR3 length: 15 amino acids.

The CDR3 nucleotides are TGTGCCGCGTGGAGGTTTAGCACTGAAGCTTTCTTT. It codes for CAAWRFSTEAFF. The chain has TRBV6-5 and TRBJ1-1; D is uncertain. Trimming pared 11 bases from V and 4 bases from J, leaving 14 bases between. The CDR3 covers 12 residues. Germline-derived CDR1 and CDR2 are MNHEY and SVGAGI.

This chain joins TRBV9 and TRBJ2-2; TRBD1 might be the D (6 bases). The CDR3 is 12 amino acids. Looked up from germline, CDR1 is SGDLS and CDR2 is YYNGEE. V was cut by 4 bases and J by 7 bases, with 8 bases left in between. The CDR3 region has the DNA TGTGCCAGCAGCTGGGACAACGGGGAGCTGTTTTTT. The encoded protein is CASSWDNGELFF. Full variable domain (outside the CDR3, taken from reference TRBV9 and TRBJ2-2): DSGVTQTPKHLITATGQRVTLRCSPRSGDLSVYWYQQSLDQGLQFLIQYYNGEERAKGNILERFSAQQFPDLHSELNLSSLELGDSALYFCASSWDNGELFFGEGSRLTVL.

The rearrangement joins TRBV29-1 to TRBJ2-5; 11 bases are shared with TRBD2. V was clipped by 3 bases and J by 4 bases; unmatched bases: 1. This CDR3 region has 13 residues. Germline V CDR1 and CDR2: SQVTM, ANQGSEA. CDR3: CSVDTSGGETQYF. The CDR3 bases are TGCAGCGTTGATACTAGCGGGGGAGAGACCCAGTACTTC. Complete variable domain (other parts from reference TRBV29-1 and TRBJ2-5): SAVISQKPSRDICQRGTSLTIQCQVDSQVTMMFWYRQQPGQSLTLIATANQGSEATYESGFVIDKFPISRPNLTFSTLTVSNMSPEDSSIYLCSVDTSGGETQYFGPGTRLLVL.

This chain links TRBV4-3 with TRBJ2-5; 7 nucleotides align to TRBD1. The CDR3 contains 15 residues. Trimming removed 1 base from V and 1 base from J; junction bases left unmatched: 3. Germline loops: CDR1 LGHNA, CDR2 YSLEER. This CDR3 reads CASSQGQGAQETQYF. CDR3 DNA sequence: TGCGCCAGCAGCCAAGGACAGGGAGCCCAAGAGACCCAGTACTTC.

This sequence joins TRBV6-2 or TRBV6-3 and TRBJ1-2; no definite D call. CDR3 length: 13 amino acids. The V and J ends lost 6 bases and 8 bases respectively, with 16 bases between them. In germline, CDR1 is MNHEY, CDR2 SVGEGT. The chain's CDR3 is CASSKSGLSGYTF. Written as DNA, the CDR3 is TGTGCCAGCAGCAAGTCGGGTTTGTCCGGCTACACCTTC.

The chain has TRBV19 and TRBJ1-4, with 7 positions matching TRBD1. Losses at the gene ends were 10 bases for V and 4 bases for J; bases not matched to a gene: 6. Germline V CDR1 and CDR2: LNHDA, SQIVND (reference sequence). The CDR3 loop spans 13 amino acids. In DNA form, the CDR3 reads TGTGCCACCAGGGGGGAGCATAATGAAAAACTGTTTTTT. It specifies CATRGEHNEKLFF.

V usage is TRBV7-9 and J usage is TRBJ1-1; the match to TRBD1 covers 8 bases. J gave up 10 bases and V 3 bases, and 13 bases lay outside the gene matches. Looked up from germline, CDR1 is SEHNR and CDR2 is FQNEAQ (reference sequence). This CDR3 contains 15 residues. Here the CDR3 reads CASSFYRDRTIGAFF. CDR3 coding DNA: TGTGCCAGCAGCTTCTACCGGGACAGGACAATCGGAGCTTTCTTT.

The V call is TRBV11-2, the J call TRBJ2-5; 8 bases are shared with TRBD2. V gave up 5 bases and J gave up 5 bases; unmatched junction bases: 13. The CDR3 is 16 residues long. Germline assignment: CDR1 SGHAT and CDR2 FQNNGV. In DNA, the CDR3 is TGTGCCAGCAGCCCCGGGGGGGACTCGAGGTGGGAGACCCAGTACTTC. Its translation: CASSPGGDSRWETQYF.

The chain recombines TRBV2 with TRBJ2-7; D is unclear. V was clipped by 2 bases and J by 2 bases, with 10 bases between them. This CDR3 contains 14 residues. Germline lookup yields CDR1 SNHLY and CDR2 FYNNEI. The CDR3 bases are TGTGCCAGCAGTGAACTCCCCCTTCCCTACGAGCAGTACTTC. As protein: CASSELPLPYEQYF.